This is a list of T cell receptor beta chains from one sample in a study of CD8+ T cells in alopecia areata. Profiling relied on immunoSEQ multiplex PCR, and the TCRdb table lists in-frame clones only, not all of them. The sample records hundreds of thousands of clones, around 67% being singletons. The sequencing here drew on CD4+ T cells sorted from blood, taken at week 0. The receptors here all came from a human donor with alopecia areata. Each CDR3 is given with its conserved first and last residue. The D gene is left open where the match is weak. Some rows mark clone size as missing; the rest say once, few, many or name a class of expanded clone.

TRBD1,TRBJ2-4,few,TRBV6-5,TGTGCCAGCAGTACAGGGGCTACCAAAAACATTCAGTACTTC,CASSTGATKNIQYF
NA,TRBJ2-3,NA,TRBV11-2,TGTGCCAGCAGCTTAGCGACGGATACGCAGTATTTT,CASSLATDTQYF
NA,TRBJ1-1,NA,TRBV5-1,TGCGCCAGCAGCTCTGTACACAGGAACACTGAAGCTTTCTTT,CASSSVHRNTEAFF
TRBD1,TRBJ1-2,NA,TRBV4-3,TGCGCCAGCAGCCAGGAACCGACAGGGTTCTATGGCTACACCTTC,CASSQEPTGFYGYTF
NA,TRBJ2-2,NA,TRBV27,TGTGCCAGCCGTCCCCTCCAACGGGGCGGGGAGCTGTTTTTT,CASRPLQRGGELFF
TRBD2,TRBJ2-4,once,TRBV9,TGTGCCAGCAGCGTAGCCGGGGGGAACATTCAGTACTTC,CASSVAGGNIQYF
NA,TRBJ1-5,NA,TRBV15,TGTGCCACCAGCAGACCCCGAGGGCAGCCCCAGCATTTT,CATSRPRGQPQHF
NA,TRBJ2-3,NA,TRBV6-5,TGTGCCAGCAGTCGTAGAGGCACAGATACGCAGTATTTT,CASSRRGTDTQYF
NA,TRBJ1-2,NA,TRBV25-1,TGTGCCAGCAGTGAAAGGGCGAGGGGGGGCTACACCTTC,CASSERARGGYTF
NA,TRBJ1-2,NA,TRBV5-6,TGTGCCAGCAGCTTACGACATACCGGCTACACCTTC,CASSLRHTGYTF
NA,TRBJ1-5,NA,TRBV7-9,TGTGCCAGCAGCGGTCCAGTCCACAATCAGCCCCAGCATTTT,CASSGPVHNQPQHF
NA,TRBJ1-2,NA,TRBV4-3,TGCGCCAGCAGCCTAACCCAGGCAGGAGGCTACACCTTC,CASSLTQAGGYTF
NA,TRBJ2-2,NA,TRBV7-2,TGTGCCAACACGAACAGGGCGACCGGGGAGCTGTTTTTT,CANTNRATGELFF
NA,TRBJ2-4,NA,TRBV5-4,TGTGCCAGCAGCTTGGGGCAGGGGCTGGCCAAAAACATTCAGTACTTC,CASSLGQGLAKNIQYF
NA,TRBJ2-1,NA,TRBV6-5,TGTGCCAGCAGTTACGATGCCTACAATGAGCAGTTCTTC,CASSYDAYNEQFF
NA,TRBJ2-3,NA,TRBV7-9,TGTGCCAGCAGCTTAGTTCGGGGTGCAGATACGCAGTATTTT,CASSLVRGADTQYF
NA,TRBJ2-4,NA,TRBV2,TGTGCCAGCAGTGATACAGGAAAAAACATTCAGTACTTC,CASSDTGKNIQYF
NA,TRBJ2-2,NA,TRBV29-1,TGCAGCGTCGCAGGGGTACGGGGCACCGGGGAGCTGTTTTTT,CSVAGVRGTGELFF
NA,TRBJ1-5,NA,TRBV30,TGTGCCTGGAGTACGCAGGGCGGACAGCCCCAGCATTTT,CAWSTQGGQPQHF
TRBD2,TRBJ2-4,NA,TRBV4-2,TGTGCCAGCAGCCAAGATTCGCGGGAGAACATTCAGTACTTC,CASSQDSRENIQYF
TRBD1,TRBJ2-3,NA,TRBV4-2,TGTGCCAGCAGCCAACCCGACAGGGACACAGATACGCAGTATTTT,CASSQPDRDTDTQYF
TRBD1,TRBJ2-5,NA,TRBV9,TGTGCCAGCAGCGTAGCAGGGGGAGAGACCCAGTACTTC,CASSVAGGETQYF
NA,TRBJ2-6,NA,TRBV9,TGTGCCAGCAGCTCCAGGGGTTCTGGGGCCAACGTCCTGACTTTC,CASSSRGSGANVLTF
NA,TRBJ1-5,NA,TRBV29-1,TGCAGCGTTGGCGGGACTAATCAGCCCCAGCATTTT,CSVGGTNQPQHF
NA,TRBJ2-5,NA,TRBV7-2,TGTGCCAGCAGCGAAAGGTCTAGCCCGGAGACCCAGTACTTC,CASSERSSPETQYF
NA,TRBJ1-1,few,TRBV7-6,TGTGCCAGCAGCTTAGGACCGGATACTGAAGCTTTCTTT,CASSLGPDTEAFF
NA,TRBJ2-2,NA,TRBV29-1,TGCAGCGTTGACGCAGGGTCCCCCGGGGAGCTGTTTTTT,CSVDAGSPGELFF
TRBD1,TRBJ2-7,NA,TRBV7-2,TGTGCCAGCAGCTTAGTGGCTTTGTCGACAGGGTATATCTCCTACGAGCAGTACTTC,CASSLVALSTGYISYEQYF
TRBD2,TRBJ2-5,few,TRBV6-5,TGTGCCAGCAGTTACTGGGGGGGGAACGAAGAGACCCAGTACTTC,CASSYWGGNEETQYF
NA,TRBJ1-1,few,TRBV2,TGTGCCAGCACTCTTTGGGGTGACACTGAAGCTTTCTTT,CASTLWGDTEAFF
NA,TRBJ1-6,NA,TRBV6-5,TGTGCCAGCAGTTACCGGCAGGCAAGTTCACCCCTCCACTTT,CASSYRQASSPLHF